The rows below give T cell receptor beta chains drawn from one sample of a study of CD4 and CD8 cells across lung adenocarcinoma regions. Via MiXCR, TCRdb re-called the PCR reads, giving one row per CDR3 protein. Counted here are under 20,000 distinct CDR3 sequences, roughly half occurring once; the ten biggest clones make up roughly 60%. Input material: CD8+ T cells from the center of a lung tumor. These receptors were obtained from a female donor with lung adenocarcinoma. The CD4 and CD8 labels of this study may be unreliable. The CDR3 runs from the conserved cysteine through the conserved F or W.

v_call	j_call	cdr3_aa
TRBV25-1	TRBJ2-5	CASSELKGKETQYF
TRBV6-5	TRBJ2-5	CASSYASGGAGETQYF
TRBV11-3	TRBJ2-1	CASSQSGGYEQFF
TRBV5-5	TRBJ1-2	CASSSQTNYGYTF
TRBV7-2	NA	CASSSTGGLETQYF
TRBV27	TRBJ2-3	CASTGRGETGKDTQYF
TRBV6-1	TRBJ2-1	CARGGRQDAQFF
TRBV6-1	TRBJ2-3	CASAGLGIRSKETQYF
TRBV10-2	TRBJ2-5	CASRTGIQETQYF
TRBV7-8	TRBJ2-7	CASSFIPGAGLYEQYF
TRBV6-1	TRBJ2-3	CASSEAWGGAPNTQYF
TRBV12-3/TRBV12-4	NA	CASRGGVAYEQYF
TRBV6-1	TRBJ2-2	CASRFGTQAGELFF
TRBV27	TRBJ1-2	CASSSAGIGGYTF
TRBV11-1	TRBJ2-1	CASSLSSGSLYEQFF